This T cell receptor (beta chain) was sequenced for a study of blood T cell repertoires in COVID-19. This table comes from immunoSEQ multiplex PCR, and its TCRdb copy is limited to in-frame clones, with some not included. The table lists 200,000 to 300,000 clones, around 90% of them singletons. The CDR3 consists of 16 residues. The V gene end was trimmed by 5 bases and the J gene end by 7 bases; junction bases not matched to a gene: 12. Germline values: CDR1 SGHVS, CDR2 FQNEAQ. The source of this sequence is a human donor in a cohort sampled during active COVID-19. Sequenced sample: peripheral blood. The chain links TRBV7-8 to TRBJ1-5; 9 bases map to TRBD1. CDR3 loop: CASSQPRTGDRQPQHF. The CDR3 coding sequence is TGTGCCAGCAGCCAGCCCCGGACAGGGGATAGGCAGCCCCAGCATTTT.